This is a list of T cell receptor beta chains from one sample in a study of shared clonotypes between healthy human individuals. Sequencing was performed with immunoSEQ multiplex PCR; in TCRdb, only in-frame clones are kept and a portion is missing. The sample consists of hundreds of thousands of clones, nearly 95% of them appearing once. Material for sequencing was naive CD8+ T cells sorted from blood. The receptor source for this set is a man aged 25 to 40 in good health. Each CDR3 is given without its conserved first and last residue.

v_gene: TRBV2; CDR3aa: ANWDSGREQY
v_gene: TRBV7-8; CDR3aa: ASSVGTIATPQYNEQF
v_gene: TRBV5-1; CDR3aa: ASSLKLAGGTGVPLETQY
v_gene: TRBV7-2; CDR3aa: ASTQAGVHYEQY
v_gene: TRBV14; CDR3aa: ASSQGFSGAERETQY
v_gene: TRBV4-1; CDR3aa: ASSQLAAAKNIQY
v_gene: TRBV10-2; CDR3aa: ASTTGWGSYEQY
v_gene: TRBV19; CDR3aa: ASSIVGPSYNEQF
v_gene: TRBV15; CDR3aa: ATSRDGSGSVYEQY
v_gene: TRBV7-9; CDR3aa: ASSLGEAGHYEQY
v_gene: TRBV27; CDR3aa: ASSFGLAGWYEQF
v_gene: TRBV7-8; CDR3aa: ASSLETRTTFEEQY
v_gene: TRBV4-1; CDR3aa: ASSPTPGEGAGVYEQY
v_gene: TRBV5-4; CDR3aa: ASSYGTSWSDTQY
v_gene: TRBV5-4; CDR3aa: ASSLPGDTEAF
v_gene: TRBV29-1; CDR3aa: SVVLRTVDTEAF
v_gene: TRBV7-9; CDR3aa: ASSPPSGTEAF
v_gene: TRBV4-1; CDR3aa: ASSQGQSSYNEQF
v_gene: TRBV7-2; CDR3aa: ASSINRDLHLFTDTQY
v_gene: TRBV7-9; CDR3aa: ASSPGLRNEQF
v_gene: TRBV19; CDR3aa: ASSIESGPTYEQY
v_gene: TRBV7-9; CDR3aa: ASSFLRGAANNEQF
v_gene: TRBV28; CDR3aa: ATYLQGRTGELF
v_gene: TRBV19; CDR3aa: ASSVQRFNEQY
v_gene: TRBV7-9; CDR3aa: ASSTTNTGELF
v_gene: TRBV6-6; CDR3aa: ASSYSGDPGELF
v_gene: TRBV11-2; CDR3aa: ASSLAGYTQY
v_gene: TRBV25-1; CDR3aa: ASSGWITGTSELQY
v_gene: TRBV7-9; CDR3aa: ASSLGPPPYEQY
v_gene: TRBV7-9; CDR3aa: ASSRIQGAKFNEQF
v_gene: TRBV5-4; CDR3aa: ASRPSPSGSGDEQF
v_gene: TRBV7-6; CDR3aa: ASSLASYNEQF
v_gene: TRBV28; CDR3aa: ASSSPSGPPGEKLF
v_gene: TRBV5-1; CDR3aa: ASRSTEVRVANTEAF
v_gene: TRBV28; CDR3aa: ASSFKLSGGRAAETQY
v_gene: TRBV27; CDR3aa: ASMGLASYNEQF
v_gene: TRBV27; CDR3aa: ASRPLGRSPADTQY
v_gene: TRBV28; CDR3aa: ASSYAQDNEQF
v_gene: TRBV29-1; CDR3aa: SVELGGSYEQY
v_gene: TRBV27; CDR3aa: ASRLGLPYEQY
v_gene: TRBV4-3; CDR3aa: ASSPRGRNEQF
v_gene: TRBV7-9; CDR3aa: ASSYSDFYEQY
v_gene: TRBV10-3; CDR3aa: AIKYTDTQY
v_gene: TRBV19; CDR3aa: ASSTLLEGNSTEAF
v_gene: TRBV27; CDR3aa: ASSLAGSNQPQH
v_gene: TRBV5-1; CDR3aa: ASSLGEEQY
v_gene: TRBV28; CDR3aa: ASSPLRVLSSYEQY